These T cell receptor beta chains were read from a single sample in a study of vaccination and CD4 T cells after COVID-19. One entry per CDR3 protein results from TCRdb running MiXCR on the PCR reads. The profile shows 13,000 to 15,000 distinct CDR3 sequences, about 55% of them singletons. Which antigens these TCRs recognize remains unknown. Sequenced material: CD4+ T cells from blood, cultured in vitro, taken before SARS-CoV-2 vaccination. These receptors were obtained from a human donor who had recovered from COVID-19. Each CDR3 is given with its conserved first and last residue. The D gene is left open where the match is weak. Rows may omit the clone size; those that give it use once, few, many or a size class.

-	TRBV20-1	-	TRBJ2-3	TGCAGTGCCACCCTGAGGGGCGGGAGCACAGATACGCAGTATTTT	CSATLRGGSTDTQYF
TRBD2	TRBV20-1	-	TRBJ2-3	TGCAGTGCCCCCATGCTAGCGGGTGGACCAGATACGCAGTATTTT	CSAPMLAGGPDTQYF
-	TRBV6-5	few	TRBJ1-1	TGTGCCAGCAGTTACACGGAGGCCACTGAAGCTTTCTTT	CASSYTEATEAFF
-	TRBV21-1	-	TRBJ1-6	TGTGCCAGCAGCAATTGGGACACCTATAATTCACCCCTCCACTTT	CASSNWDTYNSPLHF
-	TRBV6-1	-	TRBJ1-2	TGTGCCAGCAGTGAAGCGGCTTGGGGCTACACCTTC	CASSEAAWGYTF
-	TRBV28	-	TRBJ1-4	TGTGCCAGCAGTTTCTTGCCGCAGGAAAAACTGTTTTTT	CASSFLPQEKLFF
-	TRBV29-1	-	TRBJ2-7	TGCAGCGCCCAAGGGGTGAGATACGAGCAGTACTTC	CSAQGVRYEQYF
-	TRBV5-8	-	TRBJ1-2	TGTGCCAGCAGCCCAGGGTTGGATGGCTACACCTTC	CASSPGLDGYTF
-	TRBV20-1	-	TRBJ2-3	TGCAGTGCATTTTGGGGGGCCGGAGATACGCAGTATTTT	CSAFWGAGDTQYF
TRBD2	TRBV7-7	few	TRBJ2-2	TGTGCTAGCAGCTTAAGACTAGCGGAGAACACCGGGGAGCTGTTTTTT	CASSLRLAENTGELFF
-	TRBV7-8	-	TRBJ2-3	TGTGCCAGCAGCTTAAGGGTTCAGAGCGGTGCTAGCACAGATACGCAGTATTTT	CASSLRVQSGASTDTQYF
-	TRBV5-4	few	TRBJ1-6	TGTGCCAGCAGCTTGGGACAGAGAGATTCACCCCTCCACTTT	CASSLGQRDSPLHF
-	TRBV12-3/TRBV12-4	once	TRBJ1-5	TGTGCCAGCAGTTTAGTGCACGGTCAGCCCCAGCATTTT	CASSLVHGQPQHF
-	TRBV20-1	few	TRBJ2-5	TGCAGTGCCGGGACCCAAGAGACCCAGTACTTC	CSAGTQETQYF
-	TRBV10-3	-	TRBJ1-1	TGTGCCATCAGCGGGACGGGAAAAAGTCGAGCTTTCTTT	CAISGTGKSRAFF
-	TRBV7-2	medium-sized	TRBJ2-2	TGTGCCAGCAGCTTAAGGTTCGGGGACTCGACCGGGGAGCTGTTTTTT	CASSLRFGDSTGELFF